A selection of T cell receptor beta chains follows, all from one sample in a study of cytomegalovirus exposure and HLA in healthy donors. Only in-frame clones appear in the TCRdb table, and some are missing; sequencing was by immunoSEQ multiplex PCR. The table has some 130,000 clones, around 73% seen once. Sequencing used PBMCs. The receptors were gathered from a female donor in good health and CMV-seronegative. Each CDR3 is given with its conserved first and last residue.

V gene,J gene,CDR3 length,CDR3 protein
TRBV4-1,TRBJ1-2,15,CASSQIDRGDYGYTF
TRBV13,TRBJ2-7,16,CASSELGTSGAYEQYF
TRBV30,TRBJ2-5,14,CAWSSGLNQETQYF
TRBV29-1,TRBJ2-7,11,CSYGAGDEQYF
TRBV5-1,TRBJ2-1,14,CASSLSSGKDEQFF
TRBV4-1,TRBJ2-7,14,CASSRVQGTYEQYF
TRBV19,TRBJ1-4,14,CASSISQQNEKLFF
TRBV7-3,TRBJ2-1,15,CASSLGLALRNEQFF
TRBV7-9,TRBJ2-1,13,CASSQDWRNEQFF
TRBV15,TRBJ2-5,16,CATSRSQTGGLETQYF
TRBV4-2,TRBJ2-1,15,CASSQDPAGEREQFF
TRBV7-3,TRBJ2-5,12,CASSLTGGTQYF
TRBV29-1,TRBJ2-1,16,CSGRGSPGNLNNEQFF
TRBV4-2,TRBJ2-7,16,CASSQDTGYDGYEQYF
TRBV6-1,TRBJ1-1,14,CASSVGQGWLEAFF
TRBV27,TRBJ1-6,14,CASSLATGGSPLHF
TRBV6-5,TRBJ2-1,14,CASSQDRAGNEQFF
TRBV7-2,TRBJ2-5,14,CASSLTGGQETQYF
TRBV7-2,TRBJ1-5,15,CASSLAGQGNQPQHF
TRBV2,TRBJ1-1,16,CASSEAGRQLNTEAFF
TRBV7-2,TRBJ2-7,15,CASSSLTSAPYEQYF
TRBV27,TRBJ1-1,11,CASSTGKGAFF
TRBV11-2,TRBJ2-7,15,CASSLEPGLMAEQYF
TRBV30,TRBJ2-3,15,CAWSVKGPGADTQYF
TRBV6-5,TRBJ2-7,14,CASRGLGLSYEQYF
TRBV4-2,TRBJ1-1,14,CASSQEKGDTEAFF
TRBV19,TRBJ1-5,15,CASTDQRNSNQPQHF
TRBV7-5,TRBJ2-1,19,CVRSLSRGRGSFSYNEQFF
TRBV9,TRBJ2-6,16,CASSVATGAGANVLTF
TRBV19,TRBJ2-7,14,CASSKEGSSYEQYF
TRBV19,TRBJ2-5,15,CASSTTGTGRETQYF
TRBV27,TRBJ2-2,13,CASSVLNTGELFF
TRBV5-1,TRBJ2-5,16,CASSLNPGGGQETQYF
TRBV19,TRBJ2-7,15,CASSIAREGTYEQYF
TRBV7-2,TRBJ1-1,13,CASSRQGNTEAFF
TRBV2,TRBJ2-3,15,CASSVGSEGPDTQYF
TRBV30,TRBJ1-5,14,CAWSFGQLNQPQHF
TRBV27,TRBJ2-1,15,CASRTGLAGGGEQFF
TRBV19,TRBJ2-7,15,CASSVGQSAPYEQYF
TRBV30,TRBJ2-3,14,CAWSPSGRGDTQYF
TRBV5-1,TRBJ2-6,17,CASSLQGRLSGANVLTF
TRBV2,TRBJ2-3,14,CASTSGRGTDTQYF
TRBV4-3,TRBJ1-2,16,CASSTGTATSNYGYTF
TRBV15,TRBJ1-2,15,CATSRDRGLNYGYTF
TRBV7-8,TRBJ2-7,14,CASSLTGLASEQYF
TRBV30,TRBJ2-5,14,CAWSAGHRTAAQYF
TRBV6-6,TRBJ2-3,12,CASSSITDTQYF
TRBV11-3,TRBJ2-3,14,CASSPTASTDTQYF
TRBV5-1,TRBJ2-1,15,CASSPGLAGGSWGFF
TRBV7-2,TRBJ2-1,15,CASSLERGENNEQFF
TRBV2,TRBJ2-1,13,CASSDLSYNEQFF